These 8 T cell receptor beta chains came from one sample sequenced in a study of blood T cell repertoires in COVID-19. The data were produced by immunoSEQ multiplex PCR, yet TCRdb's version contains in-frame clones alone and is incomplete. The sample shows nearly 110,000 clones, 89% of them seen only once. Sequencing was carried out using peripheral blood. These TCRs come from a man in his forties with active or convalescent COVID-19.

The rearrangement uses TRBV27 and TRBJ1-1; a possible D gene is TRBD1 (6 bases). The V and J ends lost 8 bases and 0 bases respectively, with 31 bases between them. Looked up from germline, CDR1 is MNHEY and CDR2 is SMNVEV (reference sequence). This CDR3 spans 20 amino acids. The CDR3, as DNA: TGTGCCAGCTGGACGGCAGGGACAAGAGAGTACAGACGGATGAACACTGAAGCTTTCTTT. It yields the protein CASWTAGTREYRRMNTEAFF.

The rearrangement links TRBV7-2 to TRBJ1-1, with TRBD1 identical over 7 bases. The length of the CDR3 is 13 residues. Germline assignment: CDR1 SGHTA and CDR2 FQGNSA. Trimming removed 7 bases from V and 6 bases from J; junction bases left unmatched: 8. CDR3 in DNA: TGTGCCAGCACCCCAGGACAGGTAGCTGAAGCTTTCTTT. It is translated as CASTPGQVAEAFF.

The chain combines TRBV7-2 with TRBJ1-2; the D gene is possibly TRBD1 (6 bases). Trimming stripped 3 bases from V and 5 bases from J, with 13 bases between. Germline-derived CDR1 and CDR2 are SGHTA and FQGNSA. CDR3 length: 14 residues. CDR3 residues: CASSFGGAGYGYTF. In DNA form, the CDR3 reads TGTGCCAGCAGCTTTGGGGGGGCGGGATATGGCTACACCTTC.

The CDR3 DNA sequence: TGTGCCACCAGCCAGGGGCGTCCTGGGGGGCCCCAGCATTTT. Amino acid sequence: CATSQGRPGGPQHF. This chain joins TRBV15 and TRBJ1-5; possibly TRBD1 for D (6 bases). Germline CDR1 is LNHNV and CDR2 is YYDKDF (reference sequence). V lost 5 bases and J lost 9, with 17 bases in between. This CDR3 is 14 amino acids long.

This clone has just one count. V is TRBV2 and J is TRBJ1-2, with TRBD1 identical over 7 bases. Germline CDR1 SNHLY, CDR2 FYNNEI. After removal of 8 bases from V and 4 bases from J, the junction contained 4 bases not matched to a gene. The CDR3 runs 12 residues. The CDR3 spells CASYQGGYGYTF. The CDR3 DNA reads as TGTGCCAGCTACCAGGGGGGCTATGGCTACACCTTC.

J is TRBJ2-1 and V is TRBV10-2; the D gene is possibly TRBD1 (6 bases). This CDR3 spans 13 amino acids. Trimming took off 5 bases at V and 7 bases at J, with 12 bases between the two ends. Per the germline V gene, CDR1 is WSHSY and CDR2 is SAAADI. The CDR3 coding sequence is TGCGCCAGCAGTACAGGGATGGGGAATGAGCAGTTCTTC. It yields the protein CASSTGMGNEQFF.

V usage is TRBV7-3 and J usage is TRBJ2-5, with a weak D call TRBD2 (7 bases). In germline, CDR1 is SGHTA, CDR2 FQGTGA. Trimming stripped 5 bases from V and 1 base from J, with 8 bases between. The CDR3 contains 13 residues. The CDR3 region has the DNA TGTGCCAGCAGCCGGGGGGCCCAAGAGACCCAGTACTTC. Translating gives CASSRGAQETQYF.

This clone was detected only a few times. V gene TRBV19 combines with J gene TRBJ1-3; no definite D call. In germline, CDR1 is LNHDA, CDR2 SQIVND (reference sequence). Trimming pared 3 bases from V and 0 bases from J, leaving 15 bases between. The CDR3 sequence is 17 residues long. The chain's CDR3 is CASSIRNTGNSGNTIYF. CDR3 DNA: TGTGCCAGTAGTATCCGGAACACGGGGAACTCTGGAAACACCATATATTTT. The variable domain in full, completed from reference TRBV19 and TRBJ1-3, reads DGGITQSPKYLFRKEGQNVTLSCEQNLNHDAMYWYRQDPGQGLRLIYYSQIVNDFQKGDIAEGYSVSREKKESFPLTVTSAQKNPTAFYLCASSIRNTGNSGNTIYFGEGSWLTVV.